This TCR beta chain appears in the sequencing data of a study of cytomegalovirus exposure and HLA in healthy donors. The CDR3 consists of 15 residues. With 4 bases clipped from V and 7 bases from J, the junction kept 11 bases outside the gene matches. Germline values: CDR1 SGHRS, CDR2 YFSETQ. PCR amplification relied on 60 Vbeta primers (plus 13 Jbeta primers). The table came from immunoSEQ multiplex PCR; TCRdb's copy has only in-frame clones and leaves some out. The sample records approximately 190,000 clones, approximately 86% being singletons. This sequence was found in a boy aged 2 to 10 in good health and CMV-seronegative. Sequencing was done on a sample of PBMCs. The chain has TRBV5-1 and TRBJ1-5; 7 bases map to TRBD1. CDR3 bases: TGCGCCAGCAGCCCGGAAGGGGGCTTCAAACAGCCCCAGCATTTT. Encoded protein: CASSPEGGFKQPQHF.